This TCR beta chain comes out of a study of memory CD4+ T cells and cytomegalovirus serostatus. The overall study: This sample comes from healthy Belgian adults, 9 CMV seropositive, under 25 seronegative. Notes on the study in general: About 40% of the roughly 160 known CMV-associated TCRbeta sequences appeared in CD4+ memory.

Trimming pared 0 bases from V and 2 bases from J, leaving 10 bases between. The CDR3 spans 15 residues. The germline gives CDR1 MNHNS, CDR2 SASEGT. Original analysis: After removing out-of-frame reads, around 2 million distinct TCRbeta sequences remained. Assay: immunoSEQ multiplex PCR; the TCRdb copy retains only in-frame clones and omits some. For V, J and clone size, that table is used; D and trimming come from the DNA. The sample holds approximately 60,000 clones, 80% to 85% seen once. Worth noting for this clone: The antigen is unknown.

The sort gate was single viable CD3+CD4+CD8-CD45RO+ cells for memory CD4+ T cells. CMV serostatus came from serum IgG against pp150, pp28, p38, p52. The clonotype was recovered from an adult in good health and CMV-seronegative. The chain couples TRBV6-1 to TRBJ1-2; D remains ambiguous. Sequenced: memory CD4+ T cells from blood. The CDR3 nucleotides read TGTGCCAGCAGTGAAGCGTTAACAGCAAACTATGGCTACACCTTC. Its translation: CASSEALTANYGYTF.